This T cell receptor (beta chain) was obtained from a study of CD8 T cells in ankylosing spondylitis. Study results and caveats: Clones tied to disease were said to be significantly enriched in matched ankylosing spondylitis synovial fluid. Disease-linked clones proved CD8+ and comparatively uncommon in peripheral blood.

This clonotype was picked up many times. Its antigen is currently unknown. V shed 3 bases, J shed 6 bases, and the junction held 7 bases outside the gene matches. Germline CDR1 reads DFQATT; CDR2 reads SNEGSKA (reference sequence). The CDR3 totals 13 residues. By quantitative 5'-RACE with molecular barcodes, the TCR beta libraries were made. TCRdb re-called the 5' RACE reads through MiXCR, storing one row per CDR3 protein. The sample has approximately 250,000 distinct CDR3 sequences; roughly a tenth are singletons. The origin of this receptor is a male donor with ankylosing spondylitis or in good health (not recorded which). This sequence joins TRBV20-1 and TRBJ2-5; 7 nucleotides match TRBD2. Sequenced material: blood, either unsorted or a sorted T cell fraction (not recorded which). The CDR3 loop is CSARGGGPQTQYF. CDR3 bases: TGCAGTGCTAGGGGGGGGGGACCACAGACCCAGTACTTC.